One TCR beta chain is described in this entry. The data originate from a study of CD8 T cells in Susac syndrome. Germline V gene data show CDR1 as LGHDT and CDR2 as YNNKEL (reference sequence). Trimming at V came to 0 bases and at J to 4 bases, leaving 8 bases not matched to a gene. The CDR3 is 16 residues long. Reverse transcription used about 0.45 to 1 ug RNA and random hexamers. TCRdb redid the calling of the immunoSEQ multiplex PCR reads with MiXCR, one entry per CDR3 protein. Of around 230,000 distinct CDR3 sequences in the sample, around 95% are singletons; the top ten hold 0.095%. The chain combines TRBV3-1 with TRBJ1-2; 7 bases map to TRBD1. The sequencing input was CD4+ T cells from PBMCs. The clonotype originates from a human donor with multiple sclerosis. This chain's CDR3 is CASSQDVEGQPYGYTF. CDR3 sequence (DNA): TGTGCCAGCAGCCAAGACGTTGAGGGACAGCCCTATGGCTACACCTTC.